The 18 T cell receptor beta chains below all came from one sample that was sequenced in a study of blood T cell repertoires in COVID-19. The table came from immunoSEQ multiplex PCR; TCRdb's copy has only in-frame clones and leaves some out. The top ten hold around 40% of the sample, which has about 56,000 clones, about 91% seen once. Sequencing was performed on peripheral blood. The receptor source for this set is a woman in her sixties with COVID-19, enrolled during active disease.

The J gene is TRBJ2-1, the V gene TRBV5-8, with D uncertain. CDR1 and CDR2 from the germline V gene are SGHTS and YDEGEE. The V end was cut by 1 base, the J end by 6 bases, with 11 bases between. The CDR3 runs 14 residues. CDR3 sequence reads: CASSLLHSGNEQFF. The CDR3 DNA reads as TGTGCCAGCAGCTTGTTGCACTCCGGCAATGAGCAGTTCTTC. Together with reference TRBV5-8 and TRBJ2-1, the CDR3 gives the full variable domain: EAGVTQSPTHLIKTRGQQATLRCSPISGHTSVYWYQQALGLGLQFLLWYDEGEERNRGNFPPRFSGRQFPNYSSELNVNALELEDSALYLCASSLLHSGNEQFFGPGTRLTVL.

This rearrangement joins TRBV7-8 to TRBJ1-2, with 8 bases that match TRBD1. This CDR3 contains 13 residues. Germline values: CDR1 SGHVS, CDR2 FQNEAQ. Losses at the gene ends were 5 bases for V and 8 bases for J; bases not matched to a gene: 7. The CDR3 coding sequence is TGTGCCAGCAGCCGGGGACAGGTGCTCGGCTACACCTTC. Its translation: CASSRGQVLGYTF.

V gene TRBV7-2 combines with J gene TRBJ1-3; no reliable D call. CDR1 is SGHTA and CDR2 is FQGNSA in the germline V gene. The CDR3 length is 14 residues. The V gene lost 3 bases and the J gene lost 4 bases, with 10 bases spanning the gap. The CDR3 region is CASSFIPRGNTIYF. Written as DNA, the CDR3 is TGTGCCAGCAGCTTTATACCACGGGGAAACACCATATATTTT. Supplemented by reference TRBV7-2 and TRBJ1-3, the full variable domain reads GAGVSQSPSNKVTEKGKDVELRCDPISGHTALYWYRQSLGQGLEFLIYFQGNSAPDKSGLPSDRFSAERTGGSVSTLTIQRTQQEDSAVYLCASSFIPRGNTIYFGEGSWLTVV.

This clone was counted once. DNA for the CDR3: TGCGCCAGCAGCTTGTTGGCGGTCCAAGAGACCCAGTACTTC. It encodes CASSLLAVQETQYF. The rearrangement joins TRBV5-1 to TRBJ2-5; D remains unclear. The CDR3 runs to 14 residues. V gave up 1 base and J gave up 1 base, with 8 bases separating them. Germline CDR1 is SGHRS and CDR2 is YFSETQ.

The V and J genes are TRBV6-2 or TRBV6-3 and TRBJ1-5; 9 bases line up with TRBD1. CDR1 and CDR2 from the germline V gene are MNHEY and SVGEGT. J lost 11 bases, V lost 6 bases, and 8 bases had no gene match. The CDR3 spans 13 residues. The CDR3 DNA sequence: TGTGCCAGCAGCCCGGACAGGGGACAATCCCAGCATTTT. Amino acid sequence: CASSPDRGQSQHF.

This clone has just a few counts. This chain uses TRBV6-1 with TRBJ1-5; a possible D gene is TRBD1 (5 bases). Germline loops: CDR1 MNHNS, CDR2 SASEGT. Trimming stripped 1 base from V and 6 bases from J, with 13 bases between. This CDR3 contains 15 residues. The CDR3 protein is CASSEGPGSGQPQHF. The CDR3 region has the DNA TGTGCCAGCAGTGAAGGGCCAGGGTCGGGTCAGCCCCAGCATTTT.

This chain links TRBV5-1 with TRBJ1-1; 8 bases fit TRBD1. V was clipped by 0 bases and J by 3 bases; unmatched bases: 10. The germline CDR1 and CDR2 sequences are SGHRS and YFSETQ. This CDR3 contains 17 residues. The CDR3 protein is CASSLERTGMGHTEAFF. CDR3 nucleotides: TGCGCCAGCAGCTTGGAGCGGACAGGGATGGGGCACACTGAAGCTTTCTTT.

This clone was counted a single time. The V call is TRBV29-1, the J call TRBJ2-7; TRBD1 aligns across 8 bases. The CDR3 spans 13 residues. Trimming cost V 3 bases and J 0 bases; bases outside gene matches: 1. Germline V gene data show CDR1 as SQVTM and CDR2 as ANQGSEA. This CDR3 reads CSVDTGGSYEQYF. CDR3 nucleotides: TGCAGCGTTGATACAGGGGGCTCCTACGAGCAGTACTTC.

The J gene is TRBJ2-7, the V gene TRBV7-2; 8 nucleotides match TRBD2. Germline CDR1 SGHTA, CDR2 FQGNSA. The ends lost 4 bases at V and 1 base at J; junction bases unmatched: 3. This CDR3 has 14 amino acids. The CDR3 nucleotides read TGTGCCAGCAGCTGGTCGGGGGGGTCCTACGAGCAGTACTTC. Translation gives CASSWSGGSYEQYF.

This rearrangement joins TRBV28 to TRBJ2-1, with D possibly being TRBD1 (5 bases). With 2 bases removed from V and 5 bases from J, the gap between germline ends came to 13 bases. This CDR3 comprises 15 residues. Germline CDR1 and CDR2: MDHEN and SYDVKM. This CDR3 reads CASSLPQVSHNEQFF. The CDR3 DNA reads as TGTGCCAGCAGTTTACCACAGGTTAGTCACAATGAGCAGTTCTTC.

This chain links TRBV29-1 with TRBJ2-3, with unresolved D. From germline, CDR1 is SQVTM and CDR2 ANQGSEA. V dropped 3 bases and J dropped 3 bases, with 7 bases sitting between them. This CDR3 is built from 12 residues. The CDR3 reads CSVEVVTDTQYF. The DNA of the CDR3 is TGCAGCGTTGAGGTAGTAACAGATACGCAGTATTTT.

This chain connects TRBV19 to TRBJ2-7, with TRBD2 matching 10 bases. The junction had 6 bases not matched to a gene; V was cut back by 4 bases and J by 3 bases. This CDR3 is 15 amino acids long. Germline CDR1 is LNHDA and CDR2 is SQIVND (reference sequence). CDR3 bases: TGTGCCAGTAGTAGCGGACTAGCGGAGGGCTACGAGCAGTACTTC. This sequence encodes CASSSGLAEGYEQYF.

This clone appeared a few times. The gene calls are TRBV6-5 and TRBJ2-3; D perhaps matches TRBD1 (5 bases). The CDR3 is made up of 16 amino acids. The germline gives CDR1 MNHEY, CDR2 SVGAGI. Trimming removed 4 bases at V and 5 bases at J, with 19 bases between. The CDR3 reads CASSSAAAQDGDTQYF. The CDR3 nucleotides are TGTGCCAGCAGTTCGGCGGCGGCACAGGATGGAGATACGCAGTATTTT.

This clone came up once. The genes are TRBV6-5 and TRBJ1-2, with D perhaps matching TRBD1 (6 bases). Germline CDR1 reads MNHEY; CDR2 reads SVGAGI. The CDR3 contains 15 residues. Trimming took 6 bases from V and 1 from J, leaving 15 bases between them. CDR3: CASSDAGQLNYGYTF. For the CDR3, the DNA is TGTGCCAGCAGCGATGCCGGACAGCTTAACTATGGCTACACCTTC.

The CDR3 bases are TGTGCCAGCAGGCAACAGCCCTATGGCTACACCTTC. Amino acid sequence: CASRQQPYGYTF. The V call is TRBV6-5, the J call TRBJ1-2; D uncertain. V was pared by 6 bases and J by 4 bases, with 9 bases between. Germline CDR1 and CDR2: MNHEY and SVGAGI. The CDR3 totals 12 residues.

This chain connects TRBV19 to TRBJ1-2; D is undetermined. The CDR3 spans 15 residues. V lost 3 bases and J 2 bases, leaving 13 bases between the germline ends. The germline V gene has CDR1 LNHDA and CDR2 SQIVND (reference sequence). In DNA form, the CDR3 reads TGTGCCAGTAGTATGATGGCAGATAGCAACTATGGCTACACCTTC. Its translation: CASSMMADSNYGYTF.

The chain uses TRBV27 and TRBJ1-1; D not certain. This CDR3 region has 13 residues. Germline values: CDR1 MNHEY, CDR2 SMNVEV (reference sequence). V lost 3 bases and J lost 0, with 5 bases in between. CDR3 coding DNA: TGTGCCAGCAGTTTTTCAATGAACACTGAAGCTTTCTTT. Translated: CASSFSMNTEAFF.

This chain joins TRBV18 and TRBJ2-7, with a tentative D call TRBD2 (6 bases). V lost 4 bases, J lost 5 bases, and 12 bases lay in between. The CDR3 loop spans 13 amino acids. Germline V gene sequence: CDR1 KGHSH, CDR2 LQKENI. The CDR3 region has the DNA TGTGCCAGCTCACATCGGGGGTTGGACGAGCAGTACTTC. Residues: CASSHRGLDEQYF.